The 9 T cell receptor beta chains below all came from one sample that was sequenced in a study of TIL therapy for anti-PD-1-resistant metastatic lung cancer. The time point: pre-treatment sample, taken before nivolumab and TIL therapy. The libraries were made with immunoSEQ v3. Profiled with immunoSEQ multiplex PCR; TCRdb holds only in-frame clones, not every one. The table includes about 15,000 clones, about 82% detected once. Sequences were derived from blood, sampled at baseline. The source is a person aged 25 to 85 with non-small cell lung cancer.

V and J are TRBV15 and TRBJ2-1; D tentatively fits TRBD1 or TRBD2 (5 bases each). This CDR3 has 14 residues. V was cut by 2 bases and J by 7 bases, with 12 bases left in between. Germline CDR1 and CDR2: LNHNV and YYDKDF (reference sequence). The CDR3 DNA is TGTGCCACCAGCAGACCTCCGGGACGAAATGAGCAGTTCTTC. Encoded protein: CATSRPPGRNEQFF.

This clone was seen only a few times. The V call is TRBV5-1, the J call TRBJ2-2; TRBD1 agrees at 8 bases. Germline-derived CDR1 and CDR2 are SGHRS and YFSETQ. V gave up 7 bases and J gave up 0 bases; unmatched junction bases: 8. The CDR3 is made up of 16 amino acids. CDR3 region: CASWQGAFSNTGELFF. The CDR3 coding sequence is TGCGCCAGCTGGCAGGGGGCGTTTTCGAACACCGGGGAGCTGTTTTTT.

This chain uses TRBV5-1 with TRBJ1-1; D perhaps matches TRBD1 (5 bases). V gave up 3 bases and J gave up 7 bases, with 10 bases separating them. The CDR3 spans 12 residues. The germline gives CDR1 SGHRS, CDR2 YFSETQ. The CDR3 DNA reads as TGCGCCAGCAGCTCAGGGACGGATGAAGCTTTCTTT. Translated: CASSSGTDEAFF.

The rearrangement links TRBV7-9 to TRBJ2-2; TRBD1 or TRBD2 may be the D gene (5 bases each). This CDR3 is built from 19 residues. The V end lost 6 bases, the J end lost 0 bases, and 23 bases lay between the germline ends. CDR1 and CDR2 (germline): SEHNR, FQNEAQ (reference sequence). This chain's CDR3 is CASRPSGSRTSANTGELFF. The CDR3 coding sequence is TGTGCCAGCAGGCCATCAGGGAGCAGAACTTCCGCGAACACCGGGGAGCTGTTTTTT. The variable domain in full, completed from reference TRBV7-9 and TRBJ2-2, reads DTGVSQNPRHKITKRGQNVTFRCDPISEHNRLYWYRQTLGQGPEFLTYFQNEAQLEKSRLLSDRFSAERPKGSFSTLEIQRTEQGDSAMYLCASRPSGSRTSANTGELFFGEGSRLTVL.

V and J are TRBV11-3 and TRBJ1-3; D is undetermined. The CDR3 runs 14 residues. V lost 2 bases and J 1 base, leaving 6 bases between the germline ends. Per germline, CDR1 SGHNT and CDR2 YENEEA. CDR3 protein: CASSLRSSGNTIYF. The CDR3 DNA is TGTGCCAGCAGCTTACGCAGTTCTGGAAACACCATATATTTT. Variable domain in full (rest from reference TRBV11-3 and TRBJ1-3): EAGVVQSPRYKIIEKKQPVAFWCNPISGHNTLYWYLQNLGQGPELLIRYENEEAVDDSQLPKDRFSAERLKGVDSTLKIQPAELGDSAVYLCASSLRSSGNTIYFGEGSWLTVV.

This chain links TRBV6-1 with TRBJ2-7; no definite D call. CDR3 size: 11 residues. V lost 11 bases and J 4 bases, leaving 12 bases between the germline ends. Germline V gives CDR1 MNHNS, CDR2 SASEGT. CDR3 nucleotide sequence: TGTGCCCGCGGTGGGTGTTACGAGCAGTACGTC. Translating gives CARGGCYEQYV.

In this sample, this clone turned up a few times. V usage is TRBV28 and J usage is TRBJ1-2; D call uncertain. Germline lookup yields CDR1 MDHEN and CDR2 SYDVKM. Trimming pared 8 bases from V and 5 bases from J, leaving 6 bases between. CDR3 length: 10 residues. CDR3 DNA: TGTGCCAGCGGGATGTATGGCTACACCTTC. Protein product: CASGMYGYTF.

V gene TRBV5-1 combines with J gene TRBJ2-6, with 8 bases that match TRBD1. The CDR3 loop spans 15 amino acids. V shed 3 bases, J shed 2 bases, and the junction held 1 base outside the gene matches. In germline, CDR1 is SGHRS, CDR2 YFSETQ. CDR3 region: CASSSTGAGANVLTF. In DNA form, the CDR3 reads TGCGCCAGCAGCTCGACAGGGGCTGGGGCCAACGTCCTGACTTTC.

The V gene is TRBV7-2, the J gene TRBJ2-5, with 10 bases that match TRBD1. The CDR3 is 15 amino acids. The trim removed 4 bases at V and 4 bases at J, leaving 6 bases unmatched. Germline V gene sequence: CDR1 SGHTA, CDR2 FQGNSA. The CDR3 reads CASSSDRGSGETQYF. As DNA, the CDR3 is TGTGCCAGCAGCTCGGACAGGGGGTCGGGAGAGACCCAGTACTTC.